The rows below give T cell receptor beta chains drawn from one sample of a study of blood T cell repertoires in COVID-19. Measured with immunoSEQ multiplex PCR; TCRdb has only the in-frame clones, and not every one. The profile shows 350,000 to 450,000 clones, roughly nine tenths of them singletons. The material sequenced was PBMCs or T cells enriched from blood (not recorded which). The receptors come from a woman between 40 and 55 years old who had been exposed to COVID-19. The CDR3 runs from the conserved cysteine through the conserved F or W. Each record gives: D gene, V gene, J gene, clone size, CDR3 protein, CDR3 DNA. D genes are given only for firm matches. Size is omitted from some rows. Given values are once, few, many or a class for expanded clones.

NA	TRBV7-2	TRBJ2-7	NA	CASSLVTGVGDEQYF	TGTGCCAGCAGCTTAGTTACGGGAGTGGGTGACGAGCAGTACTTC
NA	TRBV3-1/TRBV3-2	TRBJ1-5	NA	CASSQDSGGHQPQHF	TGTGCCAGCAGCCAAGATTCTGGGGGACACCAGCCCCAGCATTTT
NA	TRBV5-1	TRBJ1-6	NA	CASSFRGESLHF	TGCGCCAGCAGCTTCAGGGGAGAGTCCCTCCACTTT
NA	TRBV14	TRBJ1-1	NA	CASSQEQVSTEAFF	TGTGCCAGCAGCCAAGAACAGGTGAGCACTGAAGCTTTCTTT
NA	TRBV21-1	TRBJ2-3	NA	CASREAGTLPDTQYF	TGTGCCAGCAGAGAGGCCGGAACTTTACCAGATACGCAGTATTTT
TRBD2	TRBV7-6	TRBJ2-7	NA	CASSLASGGSYEQYF	TGTGCCAGCAGCTTAGCTAGCGGGGGGTCCTACGAGCAGTACTTC
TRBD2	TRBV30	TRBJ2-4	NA	CAWNREDIQYF	TGTGCCTGGAACCGGGAGGACATTCAGTACTTC
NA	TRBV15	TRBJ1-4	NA	CATSDPSLPYLTNEKLFF	TGTGCCACCAGCGATCCCAGTCTCCCATACCTAACTAATGAAAAACTGTTTTTT
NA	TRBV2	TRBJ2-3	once	CASLWIGDRTDTQYF	TGTGCCAGTTTATGGATAGGGGATAGGACAGATACGCAGTATTTT
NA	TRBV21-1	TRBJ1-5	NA	CASAETETHSNQPQHF	TGTGCCAGCGCCGAGACAGAGACCCATAGCAATCAGCCCCAGCATTTT
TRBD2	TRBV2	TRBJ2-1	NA	CASSRASGVYEQFF	TGTGCCAGCTCCCGGGCTAGCGGGGTCTATGAGCAGTTCTTC
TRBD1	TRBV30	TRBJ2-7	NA	CAWSSRDRVPYEQYF	TGTGCCTGGAGCTCCCGGGACAGGGTGCCCTACGAGCAGTACTTC
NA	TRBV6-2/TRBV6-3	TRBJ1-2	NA	CASSQQGFDGYTF	TGTGCCAGCAGTCAACAGGGATTCGATGGCTACACCTTC
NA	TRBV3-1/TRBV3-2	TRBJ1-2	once	CASSRNTGRNYGYTF	TGTGCCAGCAGCCGGAATACAGGAAGGAACTATGGCTACACCTTC
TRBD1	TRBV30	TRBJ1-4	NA	CAWSLGTVDEKLFF	TGTGCCTGGAGTCTTGGGACAGTAGATGAAAAACTGTTTTTT
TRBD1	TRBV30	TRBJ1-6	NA	CAWGTGYNSPLHF	TGTGCCTGGGGGACAGGCTATAATTCACCCCTCCACTTT
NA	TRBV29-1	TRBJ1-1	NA	CSARPGGLFAEAFF	TGCAGCGCCAGACCGGGGGGACTTTTCGCTGAAGCTTTCTTT
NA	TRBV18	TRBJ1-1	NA	CASSPRPTGNTEAFF	TGTGCCAGCTCACCACGCCCCACGGGGAACACTGAAGCTTTCTTT
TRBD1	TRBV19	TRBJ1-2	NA	CASIRTGENYGYTF	TGTGCCAGTATCCGGACAGGGGAAAACTATGGCTACACCTTC
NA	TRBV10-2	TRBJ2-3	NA	CASSVGGGVTDTQYF	TGCGCCAGCAGTGTCGGGGGAGGAGTCACAGATACGCAGTATTTT
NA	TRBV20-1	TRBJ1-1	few	CSTRQAHEAFF	TGCAGTACTCGGCAGGCGCATGAAGCTTTCTTT
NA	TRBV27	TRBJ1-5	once	CASSPEHPFSNQPQHF	TGTGCCAGCAGCCCCGAACACCCATTTAGCAATCAGCCCCAGCATTTT
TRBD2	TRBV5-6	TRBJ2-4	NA	CASSRTSGGAGIQYF	TGTGCCAGCAGCAGGACTAGCGGGGGGGCCGGCATTCAGTACTTC
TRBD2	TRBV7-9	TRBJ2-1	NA	CASSSPSGGDYNEQFF	TGTGCCAGCAGCTCTCCTAGCGGGGGGGATTACAATGAGCAGTTCTTC
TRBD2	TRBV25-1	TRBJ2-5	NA	CASSLAGERETQYF	TGTGCCAGCAGTTTAGCGGGAGAGCGAGAGACCCAGTACTTC
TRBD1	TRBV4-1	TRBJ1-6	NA	CASSQTGTGLNSPLHF	TGCGCCAGCAGCCAAACCGGGACAGGGCTAAATTCACCCCTCCACTTT
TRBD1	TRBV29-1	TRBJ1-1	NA	CSVETTTGGDTEAFF	TGCAGCGTTGAAACCACGACAGGGGGGGACACTGAAGCTTTCTTT
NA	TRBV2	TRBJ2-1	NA	CASSVQRHNEQFF	TGTGCCAGCAGTGTACAGAGACACAATGAGCAGTTCTTC
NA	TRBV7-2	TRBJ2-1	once	CASSSYPGSYNEQFF	TGTGCCAGCAGCTCCTACCCTGGGAGCTACAATGAGCAGTTCTTC
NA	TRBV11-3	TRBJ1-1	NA	CASSPGGGEAFF	TGTGCCAGCAGCCCTGGCGGGGGTGAAGCTTTCTTT
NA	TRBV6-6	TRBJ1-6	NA	CASTRTESAPLHF	TGTGCCAGCACCAGGACAGAATCCGCACCCCTCCACTTT
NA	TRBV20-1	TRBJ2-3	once	CSATLSDTQYF	TGCAGTGCTACCCTATCAGATACGCAGTATTTT
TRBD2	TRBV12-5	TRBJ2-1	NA	CASGLARTSGGLNEQFF	TGTGCTAGTGGTTTGGCAAGGACTAGCGGGGGATTGAATGAGCAGTTCTTC
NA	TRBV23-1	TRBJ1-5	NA	CASRPLDSHYFYSNQPQHF	TGCGCCAGCAGACCATTGGACAGCCACTATTTTTATAGCAATCAGCCCCAGCATTTT
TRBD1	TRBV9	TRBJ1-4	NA	CASSRDSVNEKLFF	TGTGCCAGCAGCCGGGACAGCGTTAATGAAAAACTGTTTTTT
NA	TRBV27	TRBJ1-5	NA	CASSPQGSNQPQHF	TGTGCCAGCAGTCCACAGGGAAGCAATCAGCCCCAGCATTTT
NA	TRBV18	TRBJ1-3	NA	CASSPPGAAGNTIYF	TGTGCCAGCTCACCACCGGGGGCAGCGGGAAACACCATATATTTT
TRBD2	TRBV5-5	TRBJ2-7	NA	CASSLRLAGEKQYF	TGTGCCAGCAGCTTGAGACTAGCGGGAGAAAAGCAGTACTTC
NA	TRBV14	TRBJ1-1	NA	CASSQAGIMNTEAFF	TGTGCCAGCAGCCAAGCAGGGATCATGAACACTGAAGCTTTCTTT
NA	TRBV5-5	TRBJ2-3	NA	CASSPWPRADTQYF	TGTGCCAGCAGCCCCTGGCCTCGGGCAGATACGCAGTATTTT